A selection of T cell receptor beta chains follows, all from one sample in a study of cytomegalovirus exposure and HLA in healthy donors. The assay was immunoSEQ multiplex PCR, and TCRdb's table has in-frame clones only and misses some. The sample lists 150,000 to 200,000 clones, over 75% occurring once. The sequenced material came from PBMCs. Receptor source: a female donor in good health and CMV-seronegative. Both conserved end residues are part of each CDR3. A D gene is named only where the DNA matches it firmly. Part of the rows lack a size; the others show once, few, many or a class for expanded clones.

TRBV2	TRBD1	TRBJ1-6	.	TGTGCCAGCAGCCCCGGGACAGGATATTCACCCCTCCACTTT	CASSPGTGYSPLHF
TRBV4-1	TRBD2	TRBJ2-7	few	TGCGCCAGCAGCCCTAGACTAGCGGGAGGCCTGCGGGAGCAGTACTTC	CASSPRLAGGLREQYF
TRBV18	TRBD2	TRBJ2-2	.	TGTGCCAGCTCACCCCGACTAGCGGGGGGGAACACCGGGGAGCTGTTTTTT	CASSPRLAGGNTGELFF
TRBV25-1	.	TRBJ2-1	.	TGTGCCAGCAGTGATATCTATGAGCAGTTCTTC	CASSDIYEQFF
TRBV6-6	TRBD1	TRBJ2-1	once	TGTGCCAGCAGTCCGACTACCGGGACAGGGATGAATGAGCAGTTCTTC	CASSPTTGTGMNEQFF
TRBV7-8	TRBD1	TRBJ1-1	many	TGTGCCAGCAGCTTGGGACAGGTGAACACTGAAGCTTTCTTT	CASSLGQVNTEAFF
TRBV10-3	TRBD1	TRBJ1-2	.	TGTGCCATCAGTGAGTTTACGCACGCAGGGGGCGCTGGCTACACCTTC	CAISEFTHAGGAGYTF
TRBV2	TRBD1	TRBJ1-6	.	TGTGCCAGTATGGACAGGGCCAATTCACCCCTCCACTTT	CASMDRANSPLHF
TRBV30	TRBD1	TRBJ1-4	.	TGTGCCTGGAAACCCCCGGGACAGATAAATGAAAAACTGTTTTTT	CAWKPPGQINEKLFF
TRBV28	TRBD1	TRBJ2-7	.	TGTGCCAGCAGTTTCCCCAAAAATCCCCTGACAGGGGACGGGTACGAGCAGTACTTC	CASSFPKNPLTGDGYEQYF
TRBV9	.	TRBJ1-6	.	TGTGCCAGCAGCGTAGACCAGGGGAATAATTCACCCCTCCACTTT	CASSVDQGNNSPLHF
TRBV5-4	.	TRBJ2-2	.	TGTGCCAGCACCCCTGACACCGGGGAGCTGTTTTTT	CASTPDTGELFF
TRBV27	TRBD1	TRBJ1-5	.	TGTGCCAGCAGTCCGCGGGCAGGGGGCAATAGCAATCAGCCCCAGCATTTT	CASSPRAGGNSNQPQHF
TRBV5-1	TRBD1	TRBJ2-2	.	TGCGCCAGCAGTCAGTTCCGGGACAGGCAGAACACCGGGGAGCTGTTTTTT	CASSQFRDRQNTGELFF
TRBV7-2	TRBD2	TRBJ2-5	.	TGTGCCAGCAGCTTGAGCGGGGCAGAGACCCAGTACTTC	CASSLSGAETQYF
TRBV7-6	.	TRBJ1-4	.	TGTGCCAGCAGCTTAGTGCCTTTACGGGAAAAACTGTTTTTT	CASSLVPLREKLFF
TRBV4-3	TRBD2	TRBJ2-1	.	TGCGCCAGCAGCCAAGATCGGGAGGGTTACAATGAGCAGTTCTTC	CASSQDREGYNEQFF
TRBV19	.	TRBJ2-6	once	TGTGCCAGTAGTCAAGACAGAGAGAGCGTCCTGACTTTC	CASSQDRESVLTF
TRBV5-8	TRBD1	TRBJ1-1	.	TGTGCCAGCAGCTCCACAGGGGGTGAAGCTTTCTTT	CASSSTGGEAFF
TRBV7-2	.	TRBJ2-7	.	TGTGCCAGCAGCTTTGGCGGGGCTATCTCCTACGAGCAGTACTTC	CASSFGGAISYEQYF
TRBV6-5	.	TRBJ2-7	few	TGTGCCAGCAGTTACTCGTTCGGGGACTCCTACGAGCAGTACTTC	CASSYSFGDSYEQYF
TRBV5-4	TRBD2	TRBJ2-1	once	TGTGCCAGCAGCTTGGGAAGTCCTAGCGGGAATGAGCAGTTCTTC	CASSLGSPSGNEQFF